The clone carrying this TCR beta chain has just one count. TCRdb keeps only in-frame clones here, not all; method: immunoSEQ multiplex PCR. The sample yields approximately 150,000 clones, around four fifths seen once. These donors were members of the roughly 120-subject validation cohort, a group separate from the roughly 700-subject first cohort. This specimen belongs to a study of cytomegalovirus exposure and HLA in healthy donors. Between the trimmed V and J ends, which lost 4 bases and 4 bases, there was a span of 26 bases. The germline V gene encodes CDR1 SGHDT and CDR2 YYEEEE. The CDR3 totals 18 residues.

This TCR derives from a man younger than 40 in good health and CMV-seropositive. This chain joins TRBV5-6 and TRBJ1-2; TRBD1 might be the D (6 bases). The sequencing input was PBMCs. The CDR3 region is CASSPRQVSPLLPYGYTF. The CDR3 DNA is TGTGCCAGCAGCCCACGACAGGTCTCCCCCCTGCTACCCTATGGCTACACCTTC. Supplemented by reference TRBV5-6 and TRBJ1-2, the full variable domain reads DAGVTQSPTHLIKTRGQQVTLRCSPKSGHDTVSWYQQALGQGPQFIFQYYEEEERQRGNFPDRFSGHQFPNYSSELNVNALLLGDSALYLCASSPRQVSPLLPYGYTFGSGTRLTVV.